Each of the 23 T cell receptor beta chains below was sequenced from the same sample in a study of T cell repertoires in cytomegalovirus infection. TCRdb re-called the reads with MiXCR, one entry per CDR3 protein. This table has fewer than 1,000,000 distinct CDR3 sequences, roughly 30% appearing once. These TCRs' antigens remain unknown. The starting material was cultured CD8+ T cells from PBMCs, obtained from culture after CMV antigen stimulation. The receptors come from a human donor in good health (CMV status not recorded). Some clones in this sample may be carry-over from other donors' samples.

There are a few counts of this clonotype. The chain carries TRBV2 and TRBJ2-5; D might be TRBD1 (6 bases). The V and J ends lost 7 bases and 3 bases respectively, with 15 bases between them. Germline lookup yields CDR1 SNHLY and CDR2 FYNNEI. CDR3 length equals 14 residues. As DNA, the CDR3 is TGTGCCAGCAACCTATGGACAGACAAAGAGACCCAGTACTTC. Amino acids: CASNLWTDKETQYF.

Ten or more counts support this clonotype. A read error may produce the germline difference seen at one junction end. The rearrangement joins TRBV10-1 to TRBJ2-3; the D is unclear. Germline lookup yields CDR1 WNHNN and CDR2 SYGVQD (reference sequence). This CDR3 has 11 residues. The CDR3 reads CASSDTDTQYF. In DNA form, the CDR3 reads TGTGCCAGCAGCGACACAGATACGCAGTATTTT.

The rearrangement links TRBV4-3 to TRBJ2-1; D gene ambiguous. In germline, CDR1 is LGHNA, CDR2 YSLEER. V lost 8 bases and J 0 bases, leaving 11 bases between the germline ends. The CDR3 loop spans 14 amino acids. Here the CDR3 DNA reads TGCGCCAGCCGTTCTACCAACTCCTACAATGAGCAGTTCTTC. Translated: CASRSTNSYNEQFF.

This clonotype was recorded many times. The chain has TRBV7-2 and TRBJ1-2; D gene ambiguous. Germline V gene sequence: CDR1 SGHTA, CDR2 FQGNSA. Trimming left V 3 bases short and J 9 bases short, with 11 bases between. This CDR3 is built from 12 residues. CDR3 sequence reads: CASSFMTLSYTF. CDR3 coding DNA: TGTGCCAGCAGCTTTATGACATTAAGCTACACCTTC.

The chain has TRBV27 and TRBJ1-2; D remains unclear. V lost 3 bases and J lost 3, with 8 bases in between. This CDR3 region has 13 residues. Germline V gene data show CDR1 as MNHEY and CDR2 as SMNVEV (reference sequence). The CDR3, as DNA: TGTGCCAGCAGTTTTGGGCCTTACTATGGCTACACCTTC. Translation gives CASSFGPYYGYTF.

This sequence joins TRBV6-2 or TRBV6-3 and TRBJ2-7, with D perhaps matching TRBD2 (6 bases). CDR1 is MNHEY, CDR2 SVGEGT, per germline. The CDR3 length is 15 residues. Trimming took off 6 bases at V and 3 bases at J, with 18 bases between the two ends. Written as DNA, the CDR3 is TGTGCCAGCAGCCTCAGACCGGGGGACCTCTACGAGCAGTACGTC. Its translation is CASSLRPGDLYEQYV.

The chain is built from TRBV6-4 and TRBJ2-1; TRBD2 agrees at 11 bases. In germline, CDR1 is MRHNA, CDR2 SNTAGT. V lost 4 bases and J lost 5; bases outside the gene matches: 25. This CDR3 has 22 residues. Here the CDR3 DNA reads TGTGCCAGCAGTGGGACTAGCGGGCACTCCTACAATGAGCCCCTTTTGGACAATGAGCAGTTCTTC. Translation gives CASSGTSGHSYNEPLLDNEQFF.

The chain carries TRBV7-4 and TRBJ2-7; 7 bases are shared with TRBD2. The V gene end was trimmed by 0 bases and the J gene end by 4 bases; junction bases not matched to a gene: 3. CDR1 is SGHVT, CDR2 SQSDAQ, per germline. The CDR3 loop spans 14 amino acids. As DNA, the CDR3 is TGTGCCAGCAGCTTAGCTCGGGGGGAATACGAGCAGTACTTC. Its protein product is CASSLARGEYEQYF.

V and J are TRBV28 and TRBJ1-2; no clear D. This CDR3 spans 14 amino acids. Germline V CDR1 and CDR2: MDHEN, SYDVKM. Trimming pared 3 bases from V and 4 bases from J, leaving 12 bases between. In DNA form, the CDR3 reads TGTGCCAGCAGTTTTATGGGGTCGGGCTATGGCTACACCTTC. Encoded protein: CASSFMGSGYGYTF.

The chain links TRBV6-1 to TRBJ1-1; D is ambiguous. Between the trimmed V and J ends, which lost 0 bases and 4 bases, there was a span of 12 bases. The germline CDR1 and CDR2 sequences are MNHNS and SASEGT. The CDR3 spans 15 residues. The CDR3 reads CASSEAWTASTEAFF. CDR3 nucleotide sequence: TGTGCCAGCAGTGAAGCCTGGACTGCAAGCACTGAAGCTTTCTTT.

The chain links TRBV9 to TRBJ1-2; D is perhaps TRBD1 (5 bases). The germline CDR1 and CDR2 sequences are SGDLS and YYNGEE. Trimming shortened V by 4 bases and J by 6 bases, and 22 bases separated the two germline ends. This CDR3 contains 16 residues. The CDR3 region has the DNA TGTGCCAGCAGCTCCACCGGTCACCTGAAGGGGAATGGCTACACCTTC. Protein product: CASSSTGHLKGNGYTF. Full variable domain (missing parts from reference TRBV9 and TRBJ1-2): DSGVTQTPKHLITATGQRVTLRCSPRSGDLSVYWYQQSLDQGLQFLIQYYNGEERAKGNILERFSAQQFPDLHSELNLSSLELGDSALYFCASSSTGHLKGNGYTFGSGTRLTVV.

The J gene is TRBJ2-7, the V gene TRBV7-2, with D tentatively TRBD1 (5 bases). This CDR3 is built from 14 residues. Germline V gene data show CDR1 as SGHTA and CDR2 as FQGNSA. The V and J ends lost 1 base and 6 bases respectively, with 13 bases between them. CDR3 sequence: CASSLVPGSGEQYF. Here the CDR3 DNA reads TGTGCCAGCAGCTTAGTACCAGGGTCTGGCGAGCAGTACTTC. The full variable domain, its missing parts supplied by reference TRBV7-2 and TRBJ2-7, is GAGVSQSPSNKVTEKGKDVELRCDPISGHTALYWYRQSLGQGLEFLIYFQGNSAPDKSGLPSDRFSAERTGGSVSTLTIQRTQQEDSAVYLCASSLVPGSGEQYFGPGTRLTVT.

The rearrangement joins TRBV27 to TRBJ1-2; D unresolved. Germline-derived CDR1 and CDR2 are MNHEY and SMNVEV (reference sequence). The CDR3 is 13 amino acids. V dropped 4 bases and J dropped 3 bases, with 9 bases sitting between them. The CDR3 sequence: CASSSGRHYGYTF. In DNA form, the CDR3 reads TGTGCCAGCAGTTCGGGGAGGCACTATGGCTACACCTTC.

This rearrangement joins TRBV7-8 to TRBJ1-4, with D uncertain. Germline assignment: CDR1 SGHVS and CDR2 FQNEAQ. V lost 1 base and J 2 bases, leaving 11 bases between the germline ends. The CDR3 extends over 16 amino acids. In DNA form, the CDR3 reads TGTGCCAGCAGCTTAGAGGCATGGTTGACTAATGAAAAACTGTTTTTT. Its protein is CASSLEAWLTNEKLFF.

This clonotype came up many times. The chain recombines TRBV7-2 with TRBJ2-2; 11 bases line up with TRBD2. J was trimmed by 4 bases and V by 5 bases; bases with no gene match: 6. In germline, CDR1 is SGHTA, CDR2 FQGNSA. The CDR3 is 16 amino acids. The DNA for the CDR3 is TGTGCCAGCAGCCAAGTAGCGGGGGGGTCCACCGGGGAGCTGTTTTTT. Protein sequence: CASSQVAGGSTGELFF.

The chain combines TRBV7-8 with TRBJ1-2; 7 bases agree with TRBD1. The germline CDR1 and CDR2 sequences are SGHVS and FQNEAQ. The CDR3 length is 15 residues. The ends lost 7 bases at V and 2 bases at J; junction bases unmatched: 10. CDR3 DNA: TGTGCCAGCATCCAGACAGGGCAAAAAAACTATGGCTACACCTTC. Its protein product is CASIQTGQKNYGYTF.

The genes are TRBV25-1 and TRBJ2-1; the D is unclear. V lost 4 bases and J lost 3, with 10 bases in between. There are 14 residues in the CDR3. CDR1 MGHDK and CDR2 SYGVNS come from the germline V gene. The CDR3 sequence is CASSAPVGYNEQFF. CDR3 nucleotides: TGTGCCAGCAGTGCCCCCGTGGGCTACAATGAGCAGTTCTTC.

This clonotype was seen many times. The chain links TRBV28 to TRBJ2-3; 8 nucleotides match TRBD2. After removal of 5 bases from V and 0 bases from J, the junction contained 7 bases not matched to a gene. The CDR3 spans 16 residues. Per the germline V gene, CDR1 is MDHEN and CDR2 is SYDVKM. The CDR3 loop reads CASSPLQRGSTDTQYF. The CDR3 DNA follows: TGTGCCAGCAGTCCCCTCCAGCGGGGGAGCACAGATACGCAGTATTTT. Looking up the rest from reference TRBV28 and TRBJ2-3 gives the full variable domain: DVKVTQSSRYLVKRTGEKVFLECVQDMDHENMFWYRQDPGLGLRLIYFSYDVKMKEKGDIPEGYSVSREKKERFSLILESASTNQTSMYLCASSPLQRGSTDTQYFGPGTRLTVL.

The chain has TRBV5-4 and TRBJ2-1; a weak D match, TRBD2 (6 bases). The V and J ends lost 1 base and 5 bases respectively, with 13 bases between them. This CDR3 is built from 15 residues. Per germline, CDR1 SGHNT and CDR2 YYREEE (reference sequence). The CDR3 sequence: CASSLRRGTHNEQFF. The CDR3 coding sequence is TGTGCCAGCAGCTTGAGGAGGGGAACCCACAATGAGCAGTTCTTC.

J is TRBJ2-3 and V is TRBV6-2 or TRBV6-3, with D uncertain. The CDR3 spans 15 residues. The germline CDR1 and CDR2 sequences are MNHEY and SVGEGT. Trimming shortened V by 0 bases and J by 2 bases, and 9 bases separated the two germline ends. The CDR3 sequence: CASSYSLTDTDTQYF. The CDR3 DNA is TGTGCCAGCAGTTACTCGCTGACGGACACAGATACGCAGTATTTT.

This clonotype came up a few times. The gene calls are TRBV20-1 and TRBJ1-1; D is ambiguous. The V gene lost 6 bases and the J gene lost 4 bases, with 12 bases spanning the gap. CDR3 length: 12 amino acids. Germline V gene data show CDR1 as DFQATT and CDR2 as SNEGSKA (reference sequence). The CDR3 region is CSARTDATEAFF. DNA for the CDR3: TGCAGTGCCCGTACCGACGCCACTGAAGCTTTCTTT.

V gene TRBV6-2 or TRBV6-3 combines with J gene TRBJ2-7; the D is unclear. V lost 6 bases and J lost 0, with 12 bases in between. Germline V gene data show CDR1 as MNHEY and CDR2 as SVGEGT. The CDR3 totals 14 residues. As DNA, the CDR3 is TGTGCCAGCAGAGAGGTGCAGCACTCCTACGAGCAGTACGTC. Amino acid sequence: CASREVQHSYEQYV.

The chain combines TRBV27 with TRBJ1-2; 7 positions match TRBD1. This CDR3 is built from 15 residues. Trimming at V came to 0 bases and at J to 2 bases, leaving 3 bases not matched to a gene. Germline V lookup: CDR1 MNHEY, CDR2 SMNVEV (reference sequence). The CDR3 reads CASSLSTGRNYGYTF. CDR3 DNA: TGTGCCAGCAGTTTATCGACAGGGAGAAACTATGGCTACACCTTC.